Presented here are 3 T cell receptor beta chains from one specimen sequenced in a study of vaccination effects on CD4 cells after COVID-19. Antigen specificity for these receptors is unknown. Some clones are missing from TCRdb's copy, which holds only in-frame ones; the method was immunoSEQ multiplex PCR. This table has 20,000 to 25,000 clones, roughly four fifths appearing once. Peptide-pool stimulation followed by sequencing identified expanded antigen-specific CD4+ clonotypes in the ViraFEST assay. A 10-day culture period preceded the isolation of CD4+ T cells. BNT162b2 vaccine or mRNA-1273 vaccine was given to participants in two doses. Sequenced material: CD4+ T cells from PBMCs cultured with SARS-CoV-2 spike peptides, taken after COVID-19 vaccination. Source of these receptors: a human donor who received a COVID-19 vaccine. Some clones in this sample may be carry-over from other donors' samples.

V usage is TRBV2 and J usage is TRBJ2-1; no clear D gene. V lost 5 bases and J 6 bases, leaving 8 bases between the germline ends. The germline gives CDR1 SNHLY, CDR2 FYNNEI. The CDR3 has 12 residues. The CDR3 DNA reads TGTGCCAGCAGTCTGACCCGCAATGAGCAGTTCTTC. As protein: CASSLTRNEQFF.

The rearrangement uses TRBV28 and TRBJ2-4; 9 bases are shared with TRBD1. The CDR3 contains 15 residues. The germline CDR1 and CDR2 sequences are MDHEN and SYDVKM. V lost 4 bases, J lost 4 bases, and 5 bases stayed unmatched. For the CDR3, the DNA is TGTGCCAGCAGTTCAACAGGGGGCTTAAAAAACATTCAGTACTTC. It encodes CASSSTGGLKNIQYF.

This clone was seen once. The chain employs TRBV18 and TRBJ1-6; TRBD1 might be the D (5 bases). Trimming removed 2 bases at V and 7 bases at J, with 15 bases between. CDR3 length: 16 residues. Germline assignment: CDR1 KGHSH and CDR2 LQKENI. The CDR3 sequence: CASSPSLGGTNSPLHF. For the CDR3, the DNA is TGTGCCAGCTCACCATCACTCGGTGGGACCAATTCACCCCTCCACTTT.